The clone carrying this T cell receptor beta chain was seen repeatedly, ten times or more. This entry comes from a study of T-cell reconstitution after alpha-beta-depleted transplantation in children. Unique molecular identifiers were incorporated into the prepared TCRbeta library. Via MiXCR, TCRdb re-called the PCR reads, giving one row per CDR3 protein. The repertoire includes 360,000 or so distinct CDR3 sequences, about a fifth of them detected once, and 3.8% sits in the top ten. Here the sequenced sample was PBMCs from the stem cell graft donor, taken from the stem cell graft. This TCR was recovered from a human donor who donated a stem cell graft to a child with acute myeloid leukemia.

The DNA of the CDR3 is TGTGCCAGCAGTTTTCATGGGGATACGCAGTATTTT. Protein product: CASSFHGDTQYF. The genes are TRBV12-3 or TRBV12-4 and TRBJ2-3; D unclear. This CDR3 is 12 amino acids long. V lost 3 bases and J lost 6, with 7 bases in between.